The 20 T cell receptor beta chains below come from one sample, sequenced in a study of T cells in Graves' hyperthyroidism and ophthalmopathy. Amplification targeted TCR beta CDR3 regions from RNA transcripts. A first-round RT-PCR of the TCR CDR3 used the HTBI primer set. TCRdb reanalysed the multiplex PCR reads using MiXCR and keeps one entry per CDR3 protein. The sample carries about 500,000 distinct CDR3 sequences, 16% recorded once. The sequencing sample was made of blood. Source of these receptors: a woman aged 18-30 years with Graves' hyperthyroidism.

The chain has TRBV11-1 and TRBJ1-2, with no clear D. The V gene's germline CDR1 is SGHAT and CDR2 FQDESV (reference sequence). This CDR3 contains 14 residues. V lost 4 bases to trimming and J lost 2 bases, with 11 bases between them. The CDR3 DNA reads TGTGCCAGCAGCTCGACCTCTAAAAACTATGGCTACACCTTC. This encodes CASSSTSKNYGYTF.

This clonotype showed up many times. The chain couples TRBV2 to TRBJ2-7, with TRBD2 matching 13 bases. Germline trimming cut 8 bases from V and 6 bases from J; bases unmatched to any gene: 4. Germline V lookup: CDR1 SNHLY, CDR2 FYNNEI. CDR3 length: 13 amino acids. The CDR3, as DNA: TGTGCCAGCCGGGGACTAGCGGGACGCGAGCAGTACTTC. Translated: CASRGLAGREQYF.

This clonotype was seen only a few times. The chain is built from TRBV6-1 and TRBJ2-1; D tentatively reads TRBD1 or TRBD2 (6 bases each). The length of the CDR3 is 15 residues. The germline gives CDR1 MNHNS, CDR2 SASEGT. The V gene lost 3 bases and the J gene lost 7 bases, with 16 bases spanning the gap. The CDR3 loop reads CASSERPGASNEQFF. The CDR3 nucleotides read TGTGCCAGCAGTGAGCGCCCGGGGGCGAGTAATGAGCAGTTCTTC.

This clonotype came up many times. The CDR3: CASSFSAYEQYF. In nucleotides, the CDR3 is TGTGCCAGCAGTTTCAGCGCCTACGAGCAGTACTTC. The gene calls are TRBV28 and TRBJ2-7; unclear D gene. The CDR3 extends over 12 amino acids. Germline CDR1 MDHEN, CDR2 SYDVKM. V dropped 3 bases and J dropped 2 bases, with 5 bases sitting between them. Full variable domain (remainder filled in from reference TRBV28 and TRBJ2-7): DVKVTQSSRYLVKRTGEKVFLECVQDMDHENMFWYRQDPGLGLRLIYFSYDVKMKEKGDIPEGYSVSREKKERFSLILESASTNQTSMYLCASSFSAYEQYFGPGTRLTVT.

The J gene is TRBJ2-7, the V gene TRBV20-1, with a tentative D call TRBD2 (6 bases). The assigned J gene may be wrong: the sequence end matches TRBJ2-1 better. The germline V gene encodes CDR1 DFQATT and CDR2 SNEGSKA (reference sequence). CDR3 length equals 13 residues. CDR3 bases: TGCAGTGCGGTCGGGACTCTACCCTACGAGCAGTTCTTC. Its protein is CSAVGTLPYEQFF.

This rearrangement joins TRBV19 to TRBJ2-2, with 8 bases aligning to TRBD2. The CDR3 extends over 16 amino acids. Germline CDR1 and CDR2: LNHDA and SQIVND (reference sequence). Trimming removed 2 bases from V and 1 base from J; junction bases left unmatched: 3. CDR3 loop: CASSIRAGGNTGELFF. CDR3 bases: TGTGCCAGTAGTATAAGGGCGGGGGGGAACACCGGGGAGCTGTTTTTT.

This clonotype was counted between two and nine times. This sequence joins TRBV24-1 and TRBJ1-2; D gene ambiguous. The V gene's germline CDR1 is KGHDR and CDR2 SFDVKD. Between the trimmed V and J ends, which lost 8 bases and 4 bases, there was a span of 19 bases. This CDR3 region has 15 residues. CDR3 coding DNA: TGTGCCACCACTCCCAGAGCTCAAAAATTCTATGGCTACACCTTC. Translated: CATTPRAQKFYGYTF.

This clonotype was picked up many times. The V call is TRBV19, the J call TRBJ1-1; D ambiguous. CDR1 and CDR2 from the germline V gene are LNHDA and SQIVND (reference sequence). V lost 5 bases to trimming and J lost 0 bases, with 13 bases between them. CDR3 length equals 15 residues. The CDR3 sequence is CASSLREPLNTEAFF. The DNA for the CDR3 is TGTGCCAGTAGTCTCCGAGAGCCACTGAACACTGAAGCTTTCTTT.

This clonotype occurred a few times. V usage is TRBV28 and J usage is TRBJ1-2; no clear D gene. V dropped 1 base and J dropped 2 bases, with 8 bases sitting between them. Germline assignment: CDR1 MDHEN and CDR2 SYDVKM. This CDR3 region has 14 residues. The CDR3 DNA reads as TGTGCCAGCAGTTTATCCCAGAGAAACTATGGCTACACCTTC. Encoded protein: CASSLSQRNYGYTF.

This clonotype was detected ten times or more. The chain has TRBV2 and TRBJ2-4; D gene ambiguous. V lost 7 bases, J lost 3 bases, and 13 bases lay in between. The germline CDR1 and CDR2 sequences are SNHLY and FYNNEI. The CDR3 is 14 residues long. The DNA for the CDR3 is TGTGCCAGCATGGCACCATCTTACAAAAACATTCAGTACTTC. Translation: CASMAPSYKNIQYF.

At least ten counts were recorded for this clonotype. V and J are TRBV20-1 and TRBJ2-7; 9 positions agree with TRBD1. V lost 5 bases to trimming and J lost 6 bases; unmatched junction nucleotides: 5. CDR1 is DFQATT, CDR2 SNEGSKA, per germline (reference sequence). There are 12 residues in the CDR3. As DNA, the CDR3 is TGCAGTGCTGGGACAGGGCGTCGCGAGCAGTACTTC. Translating it yields CSAGTGRREQYF.

The genes are TRBV28 and TRBJ2-6; a possible D gene is TRBD2 (5 bases). The CDR3 is 18 residues long. The V gene lost 1 base and the J gene lost 0 bases, with 13 bases spanning the gap. The V gene's germline CDR1 is MDHEN and CDR2 SYDVKM. The DNA for the CDR3 is TGTGCCAGCAGTTTATTTCTTGCAGGACTCTCTGGGGCCAACGTCCTGACTTTC. Its translation: CASSLFLAGLSGANVLTF.

J is TRBJ1-2 and V is TRBV19, with D perhaps TRBD1 (5 bases). The V gene lost 2 bases and the J gene lost 2 bases, with 18 bases spanning the gap. Germline-derived CDR1 and CDR2 are LNHDA and SQIVND (reference sequence). This CDR3 has 17 amino acids. CDR3 in DNA: TGTGCCAGTAGTATAATCTCCCAGCATTGGGGGAACTATGGCTACACCTTC. Translated, it gives CASSIISQHWGNYGYTF.

This clonotype was seen ten or more times. V is TRBV6-2 or TRBV6-3 and J is TRBJ2-7; the D is unclear. Per the germline V gene, CDR1 is MNHEY and CDR2 is SVGEGT. The CDR3 length is 14 residues. V lost 2 bases to trimming and J lost 0 bases, with 8 bases between them. The CDR3 reads CASSYPRSSYEQYF. CDR3 coding DNA: TGTGCCAGCAGTTACCCAAGGAGCTCCTACGAGCAGTACTTC.

This clonotype has more than one count but fewer than ten. The chain couples TRBV12-3 or TRBV12-4 to TRBJ1-2; D not resolved. The V end lost 3 bases, the J end lost 7 bases, and 12 bases lay between the germline ends. This CDR3 region has 13 residues. CDR3 nucleotides: TGTGCCAGCAGTTTGGTGGGAAGGCTTGGCTACACCTTC. It is translated as CASSLVGRLGYTF.

This clonotype occurred many times. The chain uses TRBV7-6 and TRBJ2-5, with 9 bases that match TRBD2. The germline gives CDR1 SGHVS, CDR2 FNYEAQ. The CDR3 has 15 residues. V lost 0 bases and J lost 4; bases outside the gene matches: 3. The CDR3 bases are TGTGCCAGCAGCTTAGCTAGCGGGAGAGTAGAGACCCAGTACTTC. Amino acid sequence: CASSLASGRVETQYF.

This clonotype showed up many times. The chain couples TRBV2 to TRBJ2-7, with D hard to call. Germline V CDR1 and CDR2: SNHLY, FYNNEI. The CDR3 sequence is 15 residues long. V dropped 4 bases and J dropped 1 base, with 14 bases sitting between them. DNA for the CDR3: TGTGCCAGCAGTGTCGGTGGCGGAAAATCCTACGAGCAGTACTTC. Residues: CASSVGGGKSYEQYF.

This clonotype has ten or more counts. This rearrangement joins TRBV20-1 to TRBJ2-7; possible D gene TRBD1, 5 bases. From germline, CDR1 is DFQATT and CDR2 SNEGSKA (reference sequence). The CDR3 is 14 amino acids. The ends were cut back, 0 bases at V and 4 bases at J, with 13 bases in the middle. DNA of the CDR3: TGCAGTGCTAGAGATCAGGGATCTCTATACGAGCAGTACTTC. Translating gives CSARDQGSLYEQYF.

This clonotype was counted a few times. CDR3 nucleotide sequence: TGCAGTGCTAGGGAAAGGGGGCGGGGCGGGGAGCTGTTTTTT. This sequence encodes CSARERGRGGELFF. This chain connects TRBV20-1 to TRBJ2-2; tentatively, D is TRBD1 (7 bases). The CDR3 sequence is 14 residues long. CDR1 is DFQATT, CDR2 SNEGSKA, per germline (reference sequence). V was shortened by 3 bases and J by 7 bases, with 15 bases between the two germline ends.

At least ten counts were recorded for this clonotype. The chain is built from TRBV7-8 and TRBJ2-5, with D possibly being TRBD2 (6 bases). V was clipped by 5 bases and J by 5 bases, with 18 bases between them. The CDR3 covers 15 residues. Per the germline V gene, CDR1 is SGHVS and CDR2 is FQNEAQ. CDR3 region: CASSPHPGGRETQYF. The CDR3 DNA sequence: TGTGCCAGCAGCCCCCACCCCGGGGGAAGGGAGACCCAGTACTTC.